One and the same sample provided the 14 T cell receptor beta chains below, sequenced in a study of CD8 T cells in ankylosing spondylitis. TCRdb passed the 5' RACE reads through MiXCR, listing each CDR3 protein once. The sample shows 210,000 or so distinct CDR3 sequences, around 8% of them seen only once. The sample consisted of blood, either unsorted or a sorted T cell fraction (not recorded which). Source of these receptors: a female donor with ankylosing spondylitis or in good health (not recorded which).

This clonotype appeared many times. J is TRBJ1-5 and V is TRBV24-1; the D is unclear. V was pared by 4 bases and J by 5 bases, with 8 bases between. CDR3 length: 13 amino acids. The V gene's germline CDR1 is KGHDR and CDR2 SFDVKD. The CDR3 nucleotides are TGTGCCACCAGTGACCGAAGGGATCAGCCCCAGCATTTT. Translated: CATSDRRDQPQHF.

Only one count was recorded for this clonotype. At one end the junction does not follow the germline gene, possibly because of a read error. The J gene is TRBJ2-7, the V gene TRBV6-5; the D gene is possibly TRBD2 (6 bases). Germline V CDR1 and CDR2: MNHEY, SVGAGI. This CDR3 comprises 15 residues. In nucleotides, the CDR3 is TGTGCCAGTAGTTCCCACGCGCGCGGGATCTACGAGCAGTACTTC. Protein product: CASSSHARGIYEQYF.

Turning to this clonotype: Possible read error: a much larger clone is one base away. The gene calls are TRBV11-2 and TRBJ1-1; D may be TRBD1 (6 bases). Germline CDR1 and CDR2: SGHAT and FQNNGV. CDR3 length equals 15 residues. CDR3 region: CAGSFYGQLNTEAFF. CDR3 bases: TGTGCCGGCAGCTTTTATGGACAGCTGAACACTGAAGCTTTCTTT.

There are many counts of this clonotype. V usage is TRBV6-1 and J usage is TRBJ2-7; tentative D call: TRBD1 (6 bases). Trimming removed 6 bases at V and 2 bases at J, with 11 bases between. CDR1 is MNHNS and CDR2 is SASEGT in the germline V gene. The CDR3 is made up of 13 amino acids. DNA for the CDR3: TGTGCCAGCAGCCCCAGGGGTCCCTACGAGCAGTACTTC. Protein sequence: CASSPRGPYEQYF.

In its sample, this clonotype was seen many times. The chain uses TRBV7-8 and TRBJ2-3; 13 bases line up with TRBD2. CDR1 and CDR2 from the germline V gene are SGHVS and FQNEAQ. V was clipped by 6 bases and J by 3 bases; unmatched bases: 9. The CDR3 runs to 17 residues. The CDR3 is CASRSTGTSGNTDTQYF. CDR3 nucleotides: TGTGCCAGCAGATCTACCGGGACTAGCGGGAATACAGATACGCAGTATTTT.

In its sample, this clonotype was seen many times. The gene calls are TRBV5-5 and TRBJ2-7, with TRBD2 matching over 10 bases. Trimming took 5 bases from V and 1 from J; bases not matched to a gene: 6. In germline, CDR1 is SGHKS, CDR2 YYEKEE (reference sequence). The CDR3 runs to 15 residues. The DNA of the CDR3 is TGTGCCAGCAGTCAAGGACTAGCGGAATCCTACGAGCAGTACTTC. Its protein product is CASSQGLAESYEQYF.

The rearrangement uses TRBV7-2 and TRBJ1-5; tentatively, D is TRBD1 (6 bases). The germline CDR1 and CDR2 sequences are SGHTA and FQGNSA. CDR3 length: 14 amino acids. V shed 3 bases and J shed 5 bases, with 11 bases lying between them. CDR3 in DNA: TGTGCCAGCAGCTTGTCCAGGGGATATCAGCCCCAGCATTTT. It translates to CASSLSRGYQPQHF.

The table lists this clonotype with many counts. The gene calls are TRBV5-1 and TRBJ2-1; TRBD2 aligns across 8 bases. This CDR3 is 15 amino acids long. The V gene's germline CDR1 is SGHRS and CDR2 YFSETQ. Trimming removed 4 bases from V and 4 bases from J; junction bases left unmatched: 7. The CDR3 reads CASSTESGSYNEQFF. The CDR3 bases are TGCGCCAGCAGCACCGAAAGCGGGAGTTACAATGAGCAGTTCTTC.

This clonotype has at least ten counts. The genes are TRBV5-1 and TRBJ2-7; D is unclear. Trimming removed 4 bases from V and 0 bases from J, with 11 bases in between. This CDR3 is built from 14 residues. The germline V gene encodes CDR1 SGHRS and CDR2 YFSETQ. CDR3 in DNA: TGCGCCAGCAGCGGTCTTCCCAGCTCCTACGAGCAGTACTTC. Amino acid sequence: CASSGLPSSYEQYF.

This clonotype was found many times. The CDR3 loop is CASSWEGTSPYEQYF. CDR3 sequence (DNA): TGTGCCAGCAGTTGGGAGGGGACTAGTCCCTACGAGCAGTACTTC. The gene calls are TRBV6-2 or TRBV6-3 and TRBJ2-7, with 8 bases lining up with TRBD2. The CDR3 runs to 15 residues. V was clipped by 4 bases and J by 2 bases; unmatched bases: 7. CDR1 MNHEY and CDR2 SVGEGT come from the germline V gene.

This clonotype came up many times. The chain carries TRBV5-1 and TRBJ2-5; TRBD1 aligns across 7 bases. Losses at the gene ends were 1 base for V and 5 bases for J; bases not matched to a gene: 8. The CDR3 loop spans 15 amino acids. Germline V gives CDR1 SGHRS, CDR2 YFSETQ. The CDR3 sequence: CASSLQTGPGETQYF. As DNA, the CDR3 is TGCGCCAGCAGCTTGCAGACAGGGCCGGGGGAGACCCAGTACTTC.

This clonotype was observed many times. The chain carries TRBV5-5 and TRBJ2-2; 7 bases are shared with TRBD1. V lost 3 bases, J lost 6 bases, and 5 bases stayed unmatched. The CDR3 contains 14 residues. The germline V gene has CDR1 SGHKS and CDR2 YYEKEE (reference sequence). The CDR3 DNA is TGTGCCAGCAGCTCCGTACAGGGGCCCGGGGAGCTGTTTTTT. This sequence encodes CASSSVQGPGELFF.

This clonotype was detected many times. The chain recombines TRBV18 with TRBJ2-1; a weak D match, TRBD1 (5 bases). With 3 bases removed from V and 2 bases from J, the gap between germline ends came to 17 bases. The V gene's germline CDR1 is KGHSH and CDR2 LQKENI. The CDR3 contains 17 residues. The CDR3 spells CASSPKLDRTPYNEQFF. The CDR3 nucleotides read TGTGCCAGCTCACCGAAACTCGACAGAACCCCCTACAATGAGCAGTTCTTC.

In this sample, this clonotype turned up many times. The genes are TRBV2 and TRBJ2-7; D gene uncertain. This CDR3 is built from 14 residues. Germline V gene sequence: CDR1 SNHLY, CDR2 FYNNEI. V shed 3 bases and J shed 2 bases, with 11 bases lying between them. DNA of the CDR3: TGTGCCAGCAGTGATAACGAGGATCCCTACGAGCAGTACTTC. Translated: CASSDNEDPYEQYF. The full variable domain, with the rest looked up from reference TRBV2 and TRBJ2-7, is EPEVTQTPSHQVTQMGQEVILRCVPISNHLYFYWYRQILGQKVEFLVSFYNNEISEKSEIFDDQFSVERPDGSNFTLKIRSTKLEDSAMYFCASSDNEDPYEQYFGPGTRLTVT.